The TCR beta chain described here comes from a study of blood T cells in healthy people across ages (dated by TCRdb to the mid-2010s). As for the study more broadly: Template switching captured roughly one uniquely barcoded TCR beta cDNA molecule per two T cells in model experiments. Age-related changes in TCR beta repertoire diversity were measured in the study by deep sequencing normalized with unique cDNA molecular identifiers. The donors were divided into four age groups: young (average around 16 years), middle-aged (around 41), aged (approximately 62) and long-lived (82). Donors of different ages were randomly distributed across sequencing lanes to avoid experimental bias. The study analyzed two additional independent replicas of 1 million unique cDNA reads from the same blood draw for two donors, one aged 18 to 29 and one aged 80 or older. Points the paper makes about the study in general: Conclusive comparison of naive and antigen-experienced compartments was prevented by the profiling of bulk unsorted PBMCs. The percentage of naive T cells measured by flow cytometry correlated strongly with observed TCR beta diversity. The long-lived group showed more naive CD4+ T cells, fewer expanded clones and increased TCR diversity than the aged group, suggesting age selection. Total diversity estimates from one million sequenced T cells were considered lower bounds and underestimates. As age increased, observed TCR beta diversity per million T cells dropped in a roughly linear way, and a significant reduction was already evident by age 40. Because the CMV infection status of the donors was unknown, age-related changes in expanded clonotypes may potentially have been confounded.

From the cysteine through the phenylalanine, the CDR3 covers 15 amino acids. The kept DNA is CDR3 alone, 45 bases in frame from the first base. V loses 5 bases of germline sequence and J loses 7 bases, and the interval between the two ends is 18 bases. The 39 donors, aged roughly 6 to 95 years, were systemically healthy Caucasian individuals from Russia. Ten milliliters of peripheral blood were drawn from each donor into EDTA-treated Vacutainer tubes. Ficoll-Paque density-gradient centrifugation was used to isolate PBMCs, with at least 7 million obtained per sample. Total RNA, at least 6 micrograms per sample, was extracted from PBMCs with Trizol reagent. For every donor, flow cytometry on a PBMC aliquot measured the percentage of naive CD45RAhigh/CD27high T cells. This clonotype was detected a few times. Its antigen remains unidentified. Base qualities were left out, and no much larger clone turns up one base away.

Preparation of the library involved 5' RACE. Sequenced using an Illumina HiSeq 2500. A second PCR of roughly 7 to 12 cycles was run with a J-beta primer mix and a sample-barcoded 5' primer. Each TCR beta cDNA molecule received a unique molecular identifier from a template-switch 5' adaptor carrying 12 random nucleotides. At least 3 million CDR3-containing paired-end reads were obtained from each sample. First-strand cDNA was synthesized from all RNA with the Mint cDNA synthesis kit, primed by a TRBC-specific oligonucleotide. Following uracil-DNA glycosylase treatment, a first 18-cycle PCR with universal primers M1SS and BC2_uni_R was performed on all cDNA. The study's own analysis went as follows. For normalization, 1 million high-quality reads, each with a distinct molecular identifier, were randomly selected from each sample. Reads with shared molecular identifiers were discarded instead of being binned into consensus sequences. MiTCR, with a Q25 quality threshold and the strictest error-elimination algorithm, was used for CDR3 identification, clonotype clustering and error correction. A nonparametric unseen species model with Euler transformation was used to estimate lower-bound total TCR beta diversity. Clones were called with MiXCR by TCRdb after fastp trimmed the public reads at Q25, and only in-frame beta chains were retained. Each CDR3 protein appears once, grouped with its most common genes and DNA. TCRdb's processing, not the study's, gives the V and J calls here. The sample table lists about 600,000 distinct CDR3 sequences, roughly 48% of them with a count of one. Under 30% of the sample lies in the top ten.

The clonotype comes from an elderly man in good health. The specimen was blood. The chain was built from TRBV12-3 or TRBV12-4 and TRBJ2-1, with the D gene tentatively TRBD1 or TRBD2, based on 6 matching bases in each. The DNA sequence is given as TGTGCCAGCAGTACCCGGGGGCAGGACGGGAATGAGCAGTTCTTC. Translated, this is CASSTRGQDGNEQFF.